The rows below give T cell receptor beta chains drawn from one sample of a study of patients and donors after allogeneic stem cell transplantation. MiXCR, run by TCRdb on the RT-PCR reads, gives a single entry per CDR3 protein. The sample includes under 30,000 distinct CDR3 sequences, around 7.9% of them seen just once. Specimen: blood, either unsorted or a sorted T cell fraction (not recorded which). The receptors here all came from a human donor who was either an allogeneic HSCT recipient or a stem cell or donor lymphocyte infusion donor (not recorded which). It is not recorded whose cells these are; they may come from a transplant donor. CDR3s include the opening cysteine and the closing phenylalanine or tryptophan.

>TRBV2|TRBJ2-1
CASKLAGVYNEQFF
>TRBV12-3/TRBV12-4|TRBJ2-1
CASSFSYNEQFF
>TRBV11-1|TRBJ1-1
CASSPGWDTEAFF
>TRBV21-1|TRBJ2-3
CASCILADTDTQYF
>TRBV13|TRBJ2-1
CASSLAGGPGQFF
>TRBV7-8|TRBJ2-1
CASSLGTSSNEQFF
>TRBV2|TRBJ2-2
CASSETPNTGELFF
>TRBV5-5|TRBJ2-5
CASRTSGGRGETQYF
>TRBV9|TRBJ1-2
CASSVGDRANYGYTF
>TRBV9|TRBJ1-1
CASSVAPTPGTEAFF
>TRBV5-1|TRBJ1-4
CASSYGTSEEKLFF
>TRBV4-1|TRBJ2-7
CASSRGRGSYEQYF
>TRBV5-8|TRBJ1-4
CASSLEGADNEKLFF
>TRBV11-3|TRBJ1-1
CASSSRQAEEAFF
>TRBV5-1|TRBJ1-2
CASSLAQGRYGYTF
>TRBV6-1|TRBJ2-6
CASISHDPGANVLTF
>TRBV6-1|TRBJ2-1
CASSELAGGSYNEQFF
>TRBV4-2|TRBJ2-6
CASSQETGANVLTF
>TRBV28|TRBJ1-2
CASSLPLYGYTF
>TRBV20-1|TRBJ1-6
CSPKPNSGQRNSPLHF
>TRBV4-1|TRBJ1-2
CASSQGSQGGGYTF
>TRBV6-1|TRBJ1-1
CASSPTYMNTEAFF
>TRBV29-1|TRBJ1-4
CSVGSQRNEKLFF
>TRBV7-3|TRBJ2-2
CASSSTGVGAPNTGELFF
>TRBV25-1|TRBJ2-5
CASSNPARFQETQYF
>TRBV11-2|TRBJ2-7
CASSPDRGGGEQYF
>TRBV6-5|TRBJ2-5
CASSYSDRQETQYF
>TRBV20-1|TRBJ2-3
CSALRQGGTDTQYF
>TRBV11-1|TRBJ2-7
CASTSSQMLTTYSYEQYF